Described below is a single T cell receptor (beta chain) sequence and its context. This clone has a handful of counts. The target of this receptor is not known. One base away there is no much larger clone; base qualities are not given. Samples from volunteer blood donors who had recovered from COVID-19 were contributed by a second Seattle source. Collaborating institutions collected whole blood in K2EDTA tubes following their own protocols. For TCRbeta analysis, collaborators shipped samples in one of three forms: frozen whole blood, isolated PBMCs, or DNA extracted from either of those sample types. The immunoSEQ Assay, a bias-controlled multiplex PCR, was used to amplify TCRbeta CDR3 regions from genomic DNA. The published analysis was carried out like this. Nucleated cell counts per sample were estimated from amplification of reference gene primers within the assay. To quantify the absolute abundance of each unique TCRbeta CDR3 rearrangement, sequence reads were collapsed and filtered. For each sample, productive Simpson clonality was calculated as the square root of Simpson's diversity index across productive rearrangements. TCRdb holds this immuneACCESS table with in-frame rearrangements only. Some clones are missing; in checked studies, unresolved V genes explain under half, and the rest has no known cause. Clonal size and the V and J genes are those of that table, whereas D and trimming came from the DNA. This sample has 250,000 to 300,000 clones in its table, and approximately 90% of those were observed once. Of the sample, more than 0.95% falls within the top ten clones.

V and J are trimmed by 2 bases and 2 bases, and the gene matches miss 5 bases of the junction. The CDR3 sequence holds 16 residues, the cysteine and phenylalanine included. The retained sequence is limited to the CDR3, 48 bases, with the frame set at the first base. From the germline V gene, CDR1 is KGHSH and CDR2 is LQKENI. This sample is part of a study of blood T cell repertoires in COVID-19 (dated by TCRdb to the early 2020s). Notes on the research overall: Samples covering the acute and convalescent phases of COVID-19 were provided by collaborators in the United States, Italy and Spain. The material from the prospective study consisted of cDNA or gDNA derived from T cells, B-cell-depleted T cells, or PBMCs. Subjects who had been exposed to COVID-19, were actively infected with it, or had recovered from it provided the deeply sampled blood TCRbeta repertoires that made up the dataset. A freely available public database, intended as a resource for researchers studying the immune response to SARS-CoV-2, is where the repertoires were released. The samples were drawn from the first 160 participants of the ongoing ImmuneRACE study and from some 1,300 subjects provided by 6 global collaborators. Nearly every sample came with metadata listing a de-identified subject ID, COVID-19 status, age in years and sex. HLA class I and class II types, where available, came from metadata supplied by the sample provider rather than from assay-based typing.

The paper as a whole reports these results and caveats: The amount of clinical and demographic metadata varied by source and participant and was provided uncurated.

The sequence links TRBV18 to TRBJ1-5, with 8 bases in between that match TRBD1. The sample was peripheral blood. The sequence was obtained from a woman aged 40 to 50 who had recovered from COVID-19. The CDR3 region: CASSPSTGVGNQPQHF. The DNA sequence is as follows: TGTGCCAGCTCACCATCGACAGGGGTGGGCAATCAGCCCCAGCATTTT.